Listed below are T cell receptor beta chains from one sample, sequenced in a study of blood T cells in healthy people across ages. TCRdb ran MiXCR on the 5' RACE reads and lists one entry per CDR3 protein. Of around 800,000 distinct CDR3 sequences listed, roughly 25% are singletons. These data were also reused for a study on T cells of mothers and their children.

Sequenced sample: blood. The origin of the receptors is a boy between 5 and 17 years old in good health. The CDR3 runs from the conserved cysteine through the conserved F or W. Each record gives: V gene, J gene, clone size, D gene, CDR3 protein. D genes are given only for firm matches. Rows give clone size only sometimes, using once, few, many, or a class for an expanded clone.

TRBV3-1,-,once,-,CASSQRAVGTYEQYF
TRBV7-3,TRBJ2-2,few,TRBD2,CASSLRAKTSGDANTGELFF
TRBV19,TRBJ1-2,-,TRBD1,CASTLQGANYGYTF
TRBV4-1,TRBJ1-5,once,TRBD1,CASSQERTGTGSKPQHF
TRBV11-2,TRBJ2-3,-,-,CASSFQGVADTQYF
TRBV27,TRBJ2-1,few,TRBD2,CASSLGSSGGAIRQFF
TRBV20-1,-,few,-,CSASNAGGREQYF
TRBV3-1,TRBJ2-3,few,TRBD2,CASSQDQSGGATDTQYF
TRBV15,TRBJ2-7,-,-,CATSRAKVDEQYF
TRBV11-3,TRBJ2-5,-,TRBD1,CASSWGQGASETQYF